The 20 T cell receptor beta chains below come from one sample, sequenced in a study of cytotoxic CD8 clonotypes in ibrutinib-treated CLL. Produced via immunoSEQ multiplex PCR; TCRdb's table is partial and in-frame only. The sample yields 300,000 to 350,000 clones, roughly 85% seen once. Material: PBMCs, obtained before ibrutinib treatment. These receptors were collected from a human donor with chronic lymphocytic leukemia.

This clone was detected a few times. This sequence joins TRBV5-1 and TRBJ2-7, with TRBD1 matching 11 bases. From germline, CDR1 is SGHRS and CDR2 YFSETQ. The CDR3 spans 15 residues. V gave up 0 bases and J gave up 4 bases; unmatched junction bases: 3. The CDR3 sequence is CASSLAGQGAYEQYF. The CDR3, as DNA: TGCGCCAGCAGCTTGGCTGGACAGGGGGCTTACGAGCAGTACTTC.

About this clone itself: The identical CDR3 is also encoded by other nucleotide sequences in the sample. CDR3 region: CASSLGGLREQYF. In DNA, the CDR3 is TGTGCCAGCAGCTTGGGCGGTCTGCGCGAGCAGTACTTC. The V call is TRBV5-6, the J call TRBJ2-7; D is undetermined. The V and J ends lost 0 bases and 6 bases respectively, with 10 bases between them. The CDR3 contains 13 residues. CDR1 and CDR2 from the germline V gene are SGHDT and YYEEEE.

The chain couples TRBV5-1 to TRBJ2-3, with D uncertain. V lost 1 base, J lost 5 bases, and 11 bases lay in between. Germline V lookup: CDR1 SGHRS, CDR2 YFSETQ. The CDR3 runs 14 residues. Here the CDR3 DNA reads TGCGCCAGCAGCTTGATACAAGGTCAAGATACGCAGTATTTT. It yields the protein CASSLIQGQDTQYF.

V usage is TRBV5-1 and J usage is TRBJ2-7, with D unresolved. The CDR3 runs to 12 residues. The germline V gene encodes CDR1 SGHRS and CDR2 YFSETQ. V lost 5 bases and J 0 bases, leaving 6 bases between the germline ends. Written as DNA, the CDR3 is TGCGCCAGCAGTAGGGACTCCTACGAGCAGTACTTC. Encoded protein: CASSRDSYEQYF.

The rearrangement links TRBV7-2 to TRBJ2-1; 9 positions agree with TRBD2. CDR3 size: 15 residues. The V gene end was trimmed by 1 base and the J gene end by 5 bases; junction bases not matched to a gene: 3. The V gene's germline CDR1 is SGHTA and CDR2 FQGNSA. In DNA form, the CDR3 reads TGTGCCAGCAGCTTAGGGCTAGCGGGAAACAATGAGCAGTTCTTC. Its translation: CASSLGLAGNNEQFF. The full variable domain, with the rest looked up from reference TRBV7-2 and TRBJ2-1, is GAGVSQSPSNKVTEKGKDVELRCDPISGHTALYWYRQSLGQGLEFLIYFQGNSAPDKSGLPSDRFSAERTGGSVSTLTIQRTQQEDSAVYLCASSLGLAGNNEQFFGPGTRLTVL.

CDR3 amino acids: CASSDFTSSYNEQFF. The CDR3, as DNA: TGTGCTAGTTCGGACTTTACCAGCTCCTACAATGAGCAGTTCTTC. The genes are TRBV12-5 and TRBJ2-1; D perhaps matches TRBD2 (5 bases). CDR1 and CDR2 (germline): LGHNT, FRNRAP. The CDR3 loop spans 15 amino acids. The V end lost 8 bases, the J end lost 0 bases, and 14 bases lay between the germline ends.

This clone was seen once. The rearrangement uses TRBV19 and TRBJ1-1; D is possibly TRBD1 (5 bases). Deletions cut 1 base from V and 5 bases from J, with 11 bases between. The CDR3 is 14 residues long. Per germline, CDR1 LNHDA and CDR2 SQIVND (reference sequence). The CDR3 spells CASSIGRGMTEAFF. For the CDR3, the DNA is TGTGCCAGTAGTATAGGTCGGGGGATGACTGAAGCTTTCTTT.

This chain links TRBV4-1 with TRBJ2-3, with 8 bases lining up with TRBD1. The CDR3 runs 14 residues. Germline CDR1 and CDR2: MGHRA and YSYEKL. J lost 3 bases, V lost 4 bases, and 3 bases had no gene match. The DNA of the CDR3 is TGCGCCAGCAGCCCCCGGACAGGGACAGATACGCAGTATTTT. Translated, it gives CASSPRTGTDTQYF.

The V gene is TRBV19, the J gene TRBJ2-5, with 10 bases that match TRBD1. The CDR3 covers 14 residues. V gave up 4 bases and J gave up 10 bases; unmatched junction bases: 9. CDR1 LNHDA and CDR2 SQIVND come from the germline V gene (reference sequence). The CDR3 DNA reads as TGTGCCAGTAGTAGTCCCGGGACAGGGGTCGACCAGTACTTC. This translates into CASSSPGTGVDQYF.

This rearrangement joins TRBV5-4 to TRBJ2-3; TRBD1 matches 9 bases. CDR3 length equals 15 residues. V was pared by 10 bases and J by 2 bases, with 11 bases of the junction left unmatched. Germline CDR1 reads SGHNT; CDR2 reads YYREEE (reference sequence). CDR3 residues: CAGGFRDRDTDTQYF. The DNA of the CDR3 is TGTGCCGGAGGGTTCCGGGACAGGGACACAGATACGCAGTATTTT. The full variable domain, in which reference TRBV5-4 and TRBJ2-3 provide the parts outside the CDR3, is ETGVTQSPTHLIKTRGQQVTLRCSSQSGHNTVSWYQQALGQGPQFIFQYYREEENGRGNFPPRFSGLQFPNYSSELNVNALELDDSALYLCAGGFRDRDTDTQYFGPGTRLTVL.

In this sample, this clone turned up once. The CDR3, as DNA: TGTGCCAGCAGCTTGAGCGGGACTAGCGGGAGGGACAATGAGCAGTTCTTC. This encodes CASSLSGTSGRDNEQFF. This chain links TRBV5-4 with TRBJ2-1, with 16 nucleotides matching TRBD2. The CDR3 length is 17 residues. V dropped 1 base and J dropped 5; count of bases not matched to a gene: 3. The germline gives CDR1 SGHNT, CDR2 YYREEE (reference sequence).

The chain employs TRBV7-3 and TRBJ1-2, with 7 bases fitting TRBD1. In germline, CDR1 is SGHTA, CDR2 FQGTGA. V gave up 2 bases and J gave up 1 base; unmatched junction bases: 4. The CDR3 spans 15 residues. CDR3 sequence (DNA): TGTGCCAGCAGCTTAGGGGGACAGCGTAACTATGGCTACACCTTC. As protein: CASSLGGQRNYGYTF.

This clone was seen just once. The genes are TRBV28 and TRBJ2-1; the match to TRBD2 covers 7 bases. The CDR3 runs to 14 residues. CDR1 and CDR2 from the germline V gene are MDHEN and SYDVKM. V was clipped by 8 bases and J by 5 bases; unmatched bases: 9. In DNA form, the CDR3 reads TGTGCCAGCGCCGAACCTAGCGGCCACAATGAGCAGTTCTTC. Encoded protein: CASAEPSGHNEQFF. The full variable domain, completed using reference TRBV28 and TRBJ2-1, is DVKVTQSSRYLVKRTGEKVFLECVQDMDHENMFWYRQDPGLGLRLIYFSYDVKMKEKGDIPEGYSVSREKKERFSLILESASTNQTSMYLCASAEPSGHNEQFFGPGTRLTVL.

The table lists this clone with a count of one. CDR3 nucleotides: TGTGCCAGCAGTCTTGTGGGGGTGGTGGAGACCCAGTACTTC. The encoded protein is CASSLVGVVETQYF. The genes are TRBV6-5 and TRBJ2-5, with D possibly being TRBD1 or TRBD2 (5 bases each). This CDR3 comprises 14 residues. Trimming removed 5 bases from V and 5 bases from J, with 15 bases in between. Per the germline V gene, CDR1 is MNHEY and CDR2 is SVGAGI.

This chain uses TRBV28 with TRBJ1-1, with D maybe TRBD1 (5 bases). V was cut by 6 bases and J by 9 bases, with 8 bases left in between. CDR1 and CDR2 (germline): MDHEN, SYDVKM. This CDR3 is 10 amino acids long. The CDR3 sequence is CASRGVQAFF. The CDR3 coding sequence is TGTGCCAGCAGAGGGGTGCAAGCTTTCTTT.

V and J are TRBV27 and TRBJ2-7; 8 positions match TRBD1. Germline V gene data show CDR1 as MNHEY and CDR2 as SMNVEV (reference sequence). The length of the CDR3 is 15 residues. V was clipped by 2 bases and J by 3 bases; unmatched bases: 6. The CDR3 region has the DNA TGTGCCAGCAGTTTAAGCGGAGGACAGGGCTACGAGCAGTACTTC. This gives the protein CASSLSGGQGYEQYF.

The chain carries TRBV18 and TRBJ2-5, with D tentatively TRBD1 (6 bases). The CDR3 has 14 residues. Germline assignment: CDR1 KGHSH and CDR2 LQKENI. Trimming shortened V by 3 bases and J by 4 bases, and 12 bases separated the two germline ends. This chain's CDR3 is CASSPLMGAETQYF. The DNA of the CDR3 is TGTGCCAGCTCACCCCTGATGGGGGCAGAGACCCAGTACTTC. Full variable domain (rest looked up from reference TRBV18 and TRBJ2-5): NAGVMQNPRHLVRRRGQEARLRCSPMKGHSHVYWYRQLPEEGLKFMVYLQKENIIDESGMPKERFSAEFPKEGPSILRIQQVVRGDSAAYFCASSPLMGAETQYFGPGTRLLVL.

The chain recombines TRBV6-5 with TRBJ2-1; a possible D gene is TRBD1 (6 bases). The germline V and J ends were trimmed by 6 bases and 0 bases, with 12 bases remaining between them. Germline CDR1 is MNHEY and CDR2 is SVGAGI. The CDR3 has 15 residues. DNA of the CDR3: TGTGCCAGCAGCCCAGGGGCTGGCTCCTACAATGAGCAGTTCTTC. This encodes CASSPGAGSYNEQFF.

The chain has TRBV5-6 and TRBJ2-3; no reliable D call. Per the germline V gene, CDR1 is SGHDT and CDR2 is YYEEEE. This CDR3 is 15 amino acids long. The V end was cut by 0 bases, the J end by 2 bases, with 10 bases between. The DNA for the CDR3 is TGTGCCAGCAGCTTGGCCCTGCGTTCCACAGATACGCAGTATTTT. It translates to CASSLALRSTDTQYF.

The rearrangement joins TRBV7-8 to TRBJ2-6; D gene ambiguous. The V gene lost 5 bases and the J gene lost 0 bases, with 11 bases spanning the gap. This CDR3 has 16 amino acids. Germline V gives CDR1 SGHVS, CDR2 FQNEAQ. Here the CDR3 reads CASSPGRFSGANVLTF. The CDR3 nucleotides are TGTGCCAGCAGCCCAGGACGGTTCTCTGGGGCCAACGTCCTGACTTTC.